This T cell receptor (beta chain) was found in a study of neurological immune-mediated disorders. For the unsorted libraries, 2 million PBMCs stored at -80 C served as input. Study findings and constraints: None of the features examined (clinical or MRI) was associated with the multiple sclerosis repertoire cluster.

The CDR3 has 15 residues. The V end was cut by 5 bases, the J end by 6 bases, with 17 bases between. Per the germline V gene, CDR1 is SGHVS and CDR2 is FQNEAQ. cDNA was made by 5'RACE with 10-nucleotide random UMIs. Every sequencing run drew on 15-18 subjects and yielded over 200 million TCR-beta sequences. Using its own MiXCR run on the 5' RACE reads, TCRdb lists one record per CDR3 protein. The table records 70,000 or so distinct CDR3 sequences, less than 5.5% of them present only once. This clonotype has a count of ten or more. Antigen: not known. J is TRBJ1-5 and V is TRBV7-8, with D possibly matching TRBD1 (5 bases). This sequence originates from a woman under 40 with multiple sclerosis. Sequenced: PBMCs. The DNA for the CDR3 is TGTGCCAGCAGCCTCCGGGAGAGGGGCGGTCAGCCCCAGCATTTT. As protein: CASSLRERGGQPQHF.